Sequencing of this T cell receptor (beta chain) was carried out in a study of cytomegalovirus exposure and HLA in healthy donors. Study outcomes and limitations: In a later analysis, common viral pathogens appeared linked to several of the most significant clusters. Apparent HLA restriction characterized most CMV-associated TCR beta chains in a later analysis. Earlier analysis yielded a pattern in which most TCR beta V segments were productive about 90% or about 30% of the time.

Notes on this clone: Its antigen is undetermined.

Donors were ostensibly healthy at sampling, although undocumented immune exposures were probable. It was with 60 Vbeta and 13 Jbeta primers that the PCR ran. The table came from immunoSEQ multiplex PCR; TCRdb's copy has only in-frame clones and leaves some out. The profile shows a few hundred thousand clones, over 75% of them singletons. V was clipped by 4 bases and J by 0 bases, with 13 bases between them. The CDR3 has 16 amino acids. Per the germline V gene, CDR1 is SGHDN and CDR2 is FVKESK. Sequences were obtained from PBMCs. The chain has TRBV14 and TRBJ1-3; TRBD1 might be the D (5 bases). This TCR was recovered from a girl aged 2-9 years in good health and CMV-seronegative. The CDR3 spells CASSPLTALSGNTIYF. CDR3 DNA: TGTGCCAGCAGCCCACTGACAGCTCTCTCTGGAAACACCATATATTTT.